This entry concerns a single T cell receptor beta chain. The record originates from a study of T cell changes during pregnancy in multiple sclerosis. This CDR3 is 19 amino acids long. Germline V CDR1 and CDR2: MNHNS, SASEGT. Trimming left V 4 bases short and J 0 bases short, with 23 bases between. Method: immunoSEQ multiplex PCR; TCRdb's copy keeps in-frame clones and lacks some. The sample gives about 130,000 clones, about 96% of which show up once; approximately 0.45% is in the top ten. The receptor was derived from a female donor with multiple sclerosis, enrolled in a pregnancy study. The chain combines TRBV6-1 with TRBJ2-3, with D perhaps matching TRBD1 (5 bases). The sequences come from peripheral blood, collected after pregnancy. The CDR3 spells CASSVLGRARPTSTDTQYF. The CDR3 coding sequence is TGTGCCAGCAGTGTCTTGGGGCGCGCGCGCCCAACTAGCACAGATACGCAGTATTTT.